The clone carrying this T cell receptor (beta chain) was seen a few times. This sample is part of a study of blood T cell repertoires in COVID-19. Method: immunoSEQ multiplex PCR; TCRdb's copy keeps in-frame clones and lacks some. The sample lists around 280,000 clones; almost 90% were seen once. CDR1 and CDR2 (germline): SGHKS, YYEKEE (reference sequence). V gave up 0 bases and J gave up 2 bases, with 9 bases separating them. The CDR3 contains 14 residues. The sequencing sample was made of PBMCs or T cells enriched from blood (not recorded which). The clonotype was recovered from a woman between 18 and 29 years old with acute COVID-19. This sequence joins TRBV5-5 and TRBJ2-7; no reliable D call. For the CDR3, the DNA is TGTGCCAGCAGCTTGGCCAGTGGGCCCTACGAGCAGTACTTC. This encodes CASSLASGPYEQYF.